Listed below are T cell receptor beta chains from one sample, sequenced in a study of blood T cells in healthy people across ages. MiXCR, applied by TCRdb to the 5' RACE reads, yields one record per CDR3 protein. Of approximately 790,000 distinct CDR3 sequences listed, around two thirds were seen once; the top ten hold about a quarter. The source material was blood. The source of these receptors is a man aged 25-40 years in good health. The CDR3 runs from the conserved cysteine through the conserved F or W. A D gene is named only where the DNA matches it firmly. Rows may omit the clone size; those that give it use once, few, many or a size class.

d_call	v_call	clone_size	j_call	cdr3_aa	cdr3_nt
TRBD2	TRBV20-1	NA	TRBJ2-1	CSAPGGLAGVSNEQFF	TGCAGTGCCCCGGGGGGGCTAGCGGGGGTATCCAATGAGCAGTTCTTC
TRBD2	TRBV20-1	NA	TRBJ2-5	CSAPRASGGYQETQYF	TGCAGTGCTCCGAGGGCTAGCGGGGGGTACCAAGAGACCCAGTACTTC
TRBD1	TRBV7-2	NA	TRBJ1-4	CASSPTGGWNEKLFF	TGTGCCAGCAGCCCGACAGGGGGCTGGAATGAAAAACTGTTTTTT
NA	TRBV11-1	NA	TRBJ2-1	CASSSGVGFDNEQFF	TGTGCCAGCAGCTCAGGGGTCGGGTTCGATAATGAGCAGTTCTTC
NA	TRBV5-1	few	TRBJ2-3	CASSFLGYSTDTQYF	TGCGCCAGCAGCTTTCTAGGATATAGCACAGATACGCAGTATTTT
TRBD2	TRBV20-1	NA	TRBJ2-7	CSAPETGGDYEQYF	TGCAGTGCCCCAGAGACGGGGGGGGACTACGAGCAGTACTTC
NA	TRBV18	NA	TRBJ1-2	CTSSLQEVDYGYTF	TGTACCAGCTCGCTCCAGGAAGTTGACTATGGCTACACCTTC
NA	TRBV12-3/TRBV12-4	few	TRBJ2-3	CASSPGPDTQYF	TGTGCCAGCAGCCCGGGCCCAGATACGCAGTATTTT
NA	TRBV6-1	once	TRBJ1-2	CASSDAHRDGYTF	TGTGCCAGCAGTGACGCCCACCGGGATGGCTACACCTTC
TRBD1	TRBV12-3/TRBV12-4	NA	TRBJ1-5	CASSLVDRAGQPQHF	TGTGCCAGCAGTTTAGTGGACAGGGCCGGACAGCCCCAGCATTTT
TRBD2	TRBV29-1	NA	TRBJ2-3	CSDPGLAGGQSTDTQYF	TGCAGCGACCCCGGACTAGCGGGGGGCCAAAGCACAGATACGCAGTATTTT
NA	TRBV11-2	NA	TRBJ1-1	CASSRGAREAFF	TGTGCCAGCAGCCGGGGGGCCCGTGAAGCTTTCTTT
NA	TRBV24-1	NA	TRBJ2-5	CATSDPGRDPSFNQETQYF	TGTGCCACCAGTGATCCAGGCAGGGACCCCTCGTTCAATCAAGAGACCCAGTACTTC
NA	TRBV5-1	NA	TRBJ2-1	CASSITRGNEQFF	TGCGCCAGCAGCATTACCAGGGGAAATGAGCAGTTCTTC
NA	TRBV7-2	few	TRBJ2-1	CASSLSDLNEQFF	TGTGCCAGCAGCTTGTCGGACCTCAATGAGCAGTTCTTC